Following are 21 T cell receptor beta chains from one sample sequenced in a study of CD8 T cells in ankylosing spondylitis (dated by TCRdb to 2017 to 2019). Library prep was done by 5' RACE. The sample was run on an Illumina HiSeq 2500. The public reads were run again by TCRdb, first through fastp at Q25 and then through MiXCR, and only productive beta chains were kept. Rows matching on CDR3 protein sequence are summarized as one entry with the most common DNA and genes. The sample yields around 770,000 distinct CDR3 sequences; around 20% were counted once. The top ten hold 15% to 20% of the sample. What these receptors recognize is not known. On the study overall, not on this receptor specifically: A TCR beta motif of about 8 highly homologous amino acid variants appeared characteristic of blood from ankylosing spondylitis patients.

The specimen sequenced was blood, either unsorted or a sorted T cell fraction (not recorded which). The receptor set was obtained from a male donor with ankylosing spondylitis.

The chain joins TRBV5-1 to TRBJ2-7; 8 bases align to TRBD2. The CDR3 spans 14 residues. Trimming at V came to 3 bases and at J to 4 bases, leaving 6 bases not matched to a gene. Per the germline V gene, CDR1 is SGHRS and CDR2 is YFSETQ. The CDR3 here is CASSYAGGWYEQYF. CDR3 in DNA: TGCGCCAGCAGCTACGCGGGGGGATGGTACGAGCAGTACTTC.

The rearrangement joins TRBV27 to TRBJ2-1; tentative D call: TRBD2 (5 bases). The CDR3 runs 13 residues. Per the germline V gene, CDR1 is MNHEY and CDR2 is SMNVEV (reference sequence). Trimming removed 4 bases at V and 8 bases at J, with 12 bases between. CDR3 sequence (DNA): TGTGCCAGCAGTTCCCTAGAGGACTATGAGCAGTTCTTC. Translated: CASSSLEDYEQFF.

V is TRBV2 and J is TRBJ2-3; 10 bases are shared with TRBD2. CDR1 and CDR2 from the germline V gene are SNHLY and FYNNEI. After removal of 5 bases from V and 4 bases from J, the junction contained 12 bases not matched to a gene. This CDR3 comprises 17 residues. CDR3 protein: CASSYSSSGRGSDTQYF. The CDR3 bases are TGTGCCAGCAGTTATTCCTCTAGCGGGAGAGGCTCAGATACGCAGTATTTT.

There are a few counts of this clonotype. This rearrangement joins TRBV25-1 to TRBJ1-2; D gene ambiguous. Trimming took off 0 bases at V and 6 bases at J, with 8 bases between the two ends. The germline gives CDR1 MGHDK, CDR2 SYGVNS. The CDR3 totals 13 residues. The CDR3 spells CASSEYWGDGYTF. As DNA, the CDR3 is TGTGCCAGCAGTGAATATTGGGGAGATGGCTACACCTTC.

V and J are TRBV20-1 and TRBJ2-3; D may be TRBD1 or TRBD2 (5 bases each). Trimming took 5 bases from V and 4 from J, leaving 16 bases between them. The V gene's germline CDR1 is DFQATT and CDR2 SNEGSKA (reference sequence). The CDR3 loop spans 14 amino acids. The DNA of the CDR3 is TGCAGTGCTCGTGAGGGGCAAAAGGCAGATACGCAGTATTTT. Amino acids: CSAREGQKADTQYF.

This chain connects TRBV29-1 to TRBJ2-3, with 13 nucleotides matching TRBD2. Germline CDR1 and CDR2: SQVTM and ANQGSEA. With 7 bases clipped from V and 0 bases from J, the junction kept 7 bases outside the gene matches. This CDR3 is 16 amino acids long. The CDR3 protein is CSAGLAGVGSTDTQYF. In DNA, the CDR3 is TGCAGCGCCGGACTAGCGGGAGTCGGGAGCACAGATACGCAGTATTTT.

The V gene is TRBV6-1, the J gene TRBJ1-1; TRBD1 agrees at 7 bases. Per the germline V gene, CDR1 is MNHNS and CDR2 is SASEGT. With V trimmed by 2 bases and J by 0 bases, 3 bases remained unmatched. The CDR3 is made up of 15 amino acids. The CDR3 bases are TGTGCCAGCAGTGAACAGGGGGGCATGAACACTGAAGCTTTCTTT. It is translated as CASSEQGGMNTEAFF.

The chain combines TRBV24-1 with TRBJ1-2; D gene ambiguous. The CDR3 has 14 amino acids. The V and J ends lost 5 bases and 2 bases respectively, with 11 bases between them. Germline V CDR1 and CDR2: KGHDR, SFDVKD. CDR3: CATSAPVSNYGYTF. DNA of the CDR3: TGTGCCACCAGTGCCCCGGTCTCGAACTATGGCTACACCTTC.

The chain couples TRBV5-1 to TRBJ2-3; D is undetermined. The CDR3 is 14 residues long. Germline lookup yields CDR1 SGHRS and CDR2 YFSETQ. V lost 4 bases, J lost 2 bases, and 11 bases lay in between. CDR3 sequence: CASSAVGSTDTQYF. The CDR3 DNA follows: TGCGCCAGCAGCGCTGTGGGATCCACAGATACGCAGTATTTT.

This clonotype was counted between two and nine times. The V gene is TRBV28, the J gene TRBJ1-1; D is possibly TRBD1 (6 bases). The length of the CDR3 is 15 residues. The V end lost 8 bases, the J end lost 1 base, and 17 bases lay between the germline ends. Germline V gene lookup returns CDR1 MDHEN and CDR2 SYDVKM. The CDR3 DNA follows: TGTGCCAGCGTTGGTTTGGGACAACAGAACACTGAAGCTTTCTTT. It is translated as CASVGLGQQNTEAFF.

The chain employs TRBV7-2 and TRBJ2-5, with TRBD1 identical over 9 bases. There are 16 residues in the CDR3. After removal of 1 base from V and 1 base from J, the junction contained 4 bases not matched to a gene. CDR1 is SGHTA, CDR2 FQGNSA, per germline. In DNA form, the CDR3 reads TGTGCCAGCAGCTTAGGCGGGACAGGGACCCAAGAGACCCAGTACTTC. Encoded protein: CASSLGGTGTQETQYF.

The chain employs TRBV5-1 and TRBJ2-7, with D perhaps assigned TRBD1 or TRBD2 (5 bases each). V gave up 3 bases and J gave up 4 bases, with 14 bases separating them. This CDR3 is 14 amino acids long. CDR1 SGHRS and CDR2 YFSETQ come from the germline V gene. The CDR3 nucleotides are TGCGCCAGCAGCTCGGGACCGCAGACTTACGAGCAGTACTTC. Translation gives CASSSGPQTYEQYF. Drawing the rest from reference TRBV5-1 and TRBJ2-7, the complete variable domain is KAGVTQTPRYLIKTRGQQVTLSCSPISGHRSVSWYQQTPGQGLQFLFEYFSETQRNKGNFPGRFSGRQFSNSRSEMNVSTLELGDSALYLCASSSGPQTYEQYFGPGTRLTVT.

The CDR3 sequence is CASSLNPGDRNEQFF. The CDR3 region has the DNA TGTGCCAGCAGCTTAAATCCGGGAGATCGTAATGAGCAGTTCTTC. The chain combines TRBV7-6 with TRBJ2-1, with D perhaps TRBD2 (6 bases). CDR3 length equals 15 residues. The germline CDR1 and CDR2 sequences are SGHVS and FNYEAQ. The V and J ends lost 2 bases and 7 bases respectively, with 15 bases between them.

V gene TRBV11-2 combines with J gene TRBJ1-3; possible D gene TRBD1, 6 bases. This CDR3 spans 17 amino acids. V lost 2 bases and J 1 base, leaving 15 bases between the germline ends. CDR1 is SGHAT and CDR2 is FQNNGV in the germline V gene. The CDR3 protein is CASSLSAGEWSGNTIYF. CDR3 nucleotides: TGTGCCAGCAGCTTATCGGCAGGGGAGTGGTCTGGAAACACCATATATTTT. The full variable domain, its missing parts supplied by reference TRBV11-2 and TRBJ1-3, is EAGVAQSPRYKIIEKRQSVAFWCNPISGHATLYWYQQILGQGPKLLIQFQNNGVVDDSQLPKDRFSAERLKGVDSTLKIQPAKLEDSAVYLCASSLSAGEWSGNTIYFGEGSWLTVV.

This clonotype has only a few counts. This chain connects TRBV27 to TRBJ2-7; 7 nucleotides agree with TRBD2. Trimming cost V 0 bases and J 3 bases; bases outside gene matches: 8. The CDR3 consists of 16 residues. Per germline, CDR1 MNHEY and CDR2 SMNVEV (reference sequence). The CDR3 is CASSLSGLVASYEQYF. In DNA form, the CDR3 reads TGTGCCAGCAGTTTATCAGGACTAGTTGCCAGCTACGAGCAGTACTTC.

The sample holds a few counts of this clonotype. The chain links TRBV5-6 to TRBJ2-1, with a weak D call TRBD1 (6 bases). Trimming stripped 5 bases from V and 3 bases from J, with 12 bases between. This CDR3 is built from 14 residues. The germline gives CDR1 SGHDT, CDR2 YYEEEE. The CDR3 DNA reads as TGTGCCAGCAGATCAGACAGGTACTACAATGAGCAGTTCTTC. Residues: CASRSDRYYNEQFF.

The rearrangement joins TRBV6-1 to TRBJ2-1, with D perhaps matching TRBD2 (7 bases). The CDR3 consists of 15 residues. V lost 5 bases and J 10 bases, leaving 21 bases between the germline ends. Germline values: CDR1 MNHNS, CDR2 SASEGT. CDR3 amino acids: CASSRSRGGPGEQFF. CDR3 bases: TGTGCCAGCAGTCGATCTAGGGGGGGGCCTGGCGAGCAGTTCTTC.

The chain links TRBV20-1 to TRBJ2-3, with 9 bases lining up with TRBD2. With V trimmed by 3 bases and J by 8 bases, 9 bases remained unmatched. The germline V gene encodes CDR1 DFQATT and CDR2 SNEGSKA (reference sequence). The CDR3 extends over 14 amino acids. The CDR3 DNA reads TGCAGTGCTAGTATTAGCGGGAGTTGGGGTACGCAGTATTTT. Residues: CSASISGSWGTQYF.

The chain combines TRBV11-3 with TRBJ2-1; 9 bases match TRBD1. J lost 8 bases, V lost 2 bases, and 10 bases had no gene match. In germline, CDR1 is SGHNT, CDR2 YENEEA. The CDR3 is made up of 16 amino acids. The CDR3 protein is CASSLTGTGHGYEQFF. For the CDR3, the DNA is TGTGCCAGCAGCTTAACCGGGACAGGGCACGGCTATGAGCAGTTCTTC.

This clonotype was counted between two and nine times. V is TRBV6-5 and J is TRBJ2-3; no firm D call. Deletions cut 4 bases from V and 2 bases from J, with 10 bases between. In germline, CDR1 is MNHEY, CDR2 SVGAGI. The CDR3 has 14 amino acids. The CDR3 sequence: CASSLGPITDTQYF. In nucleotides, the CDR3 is TGTGCCAGCAGTTTGGGCCCAATCACAGATACGCAGTATTTT.

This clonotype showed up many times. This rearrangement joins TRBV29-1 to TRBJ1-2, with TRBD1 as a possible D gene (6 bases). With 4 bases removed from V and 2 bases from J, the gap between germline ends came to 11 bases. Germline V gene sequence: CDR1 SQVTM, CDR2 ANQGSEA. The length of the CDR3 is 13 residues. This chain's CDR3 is CSVGTGRNYGYTF. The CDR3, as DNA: TGCAGCGTTGGTACAGGGAGGAACTATGGCTACACCTTC.